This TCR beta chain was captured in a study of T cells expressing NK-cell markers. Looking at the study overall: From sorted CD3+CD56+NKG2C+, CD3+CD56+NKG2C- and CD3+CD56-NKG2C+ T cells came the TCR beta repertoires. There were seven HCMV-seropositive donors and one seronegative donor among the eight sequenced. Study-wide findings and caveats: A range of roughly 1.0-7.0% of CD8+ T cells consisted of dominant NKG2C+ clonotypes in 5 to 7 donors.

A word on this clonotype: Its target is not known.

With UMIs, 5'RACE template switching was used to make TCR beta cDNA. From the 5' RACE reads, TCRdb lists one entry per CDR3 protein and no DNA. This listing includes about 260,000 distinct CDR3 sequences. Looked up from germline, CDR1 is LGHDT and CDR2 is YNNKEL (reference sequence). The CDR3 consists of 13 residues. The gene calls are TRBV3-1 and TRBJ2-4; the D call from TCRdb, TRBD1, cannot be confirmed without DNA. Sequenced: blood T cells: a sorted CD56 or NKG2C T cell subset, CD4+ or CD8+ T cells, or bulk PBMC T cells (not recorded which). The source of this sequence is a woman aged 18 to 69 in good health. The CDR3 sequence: CASSHLSGGIQYF.